These 6 T cell receptor beta chains were all obtained from the same sample, sequenced in a study of blood T cell repertoires in COVID-19. The protocol was immunoSEQ multiplex PCR, while the TCRdb copy is restricted to in-frame clones and leaves out a portion. The data show 120,000 to 150,000 clones, with roughly 87% seen just once and less than 0.95% held by the top ten. Sequencing input: peripheral blood. The source is a woman aged 45-60 years with acute or convalescent COVID-19.

The chain links TRBV4-2 to TRBJ2-1; D remains ambiguous. From germline, CDR1 is LGHNA and CDR2 YNFKEQ. The CDR3 loop spans 13 amino acids. V lost 2 bases and J lost 8, with 10 bases in between. The CDR3 is CASSQRPRDEQFF. CDR3 in DNA: TGTGCCAGCAGCCAACGGCCTCGGGATGAGCAGTTCTTC.

This chain joins TRBV5-1 and TRBJ1-4; TRBD1 matches 8 bases. The CDR3 consists of 14 residues. Trimming took 4 bases from V and 6 from J; bases not matched to a gene: 5. The germline gives CDR1 SGHRS, CDR2 YFSETQ. The CDR3 nucleotides read TGCGCCAGCAGCGGAACGACAGGGGATGAAAAACTGTTTTTT. Translated, it gives CASSGTTGDEKLFF. The variable domain in full, completed from reference TRBV5-1 and TRBJ1-4, reads KAGVTQTPRYLIKTRGQQVTLSCSPISGHRSVSWYQQTPGQGLQFLFEYFSETQRNKGNFPGRFSGRQFSNSRSEMNVSTLELGDSALYLCASSGTTGDEKLFFGSGTQLSVL.

V is TRBV7-3 and J is TRBJ2-1; maybe TRBD2 (6 bases). This CDR3 region has 13 residues. Germline V gene data show CDR1 as SGHTA and CDR2 as FQGTGA. Trimming shortened V by 8 bases and J by 3 bases, and 11 bases separated the two germline ends. CDR3 in amino acids: CASGGTNYNEQFF. The CDR3 DNA sequence: TGTGCCAGCGGGGGGACCAACTACAATGAGCAGTTCTTC.

The V gene is TRBV6-6, the J gene TRBJ1-1, with D possibly being TRBD1 (6 bases). Trimming removed 7 bases from V and 6 bases from J, with 15 bases in between. CDR1 and CDR2 (germline): MNHNY, SVGAGI (reference sequence). The CDR3 covers 13 residues. The CDR3 sequence is CASTRGGAPEAFF. The CDR3 region has the DNA TGTGCCAGCACCCGTGGGGGGGCCCCTGAAGCTTTCTTT.

The J gene is TRBJ1-1, the V gene TRBV4-1; no firm D call. The V and J ends lost 3 bases and 6 bases respectively, with 20 bases between them. Germline-derived CDR1 and CDR2 are MGHRA and YSYEKL. This CDR3 comprises 16 residues. The CDR3 DNA sequence: TGCGCCAGCAGCCATCCCACCCCCGGGGATCCGTCTGAAGCTTTCTTT. Encoded protein: CASSHPTPGDPSEAFF.

The rearrangement joins TRBV6-6 to TRBJ2-2; TRBD1 agrees at 10 bases. The CDR3 length is 18 residues. V trimming: 5 bases; J trimming: 4 bases; junction bases outside the gene matches: 13. The germline V gene encodes CDR1 MNHNY and CDR2 SVGAGI (reference sequence). CDR3 DNA: TGTGCCAGCAGTCCCACTCCCCGACAGGGGGCGGGCACCGGGGAGCTGTTTTTT. Residues: CASSPTPRQGAGTGELFF.